In its sample, the clone carrying this TCR beta chain was seen many times. The time point denotes: newly diagnosed GD, antithyroid drugs for less than 3 months. There was RNA extracted from PBMCs, and the TCR library was made from it. The data derive from a study of regulatory T cells in long-lasting Graves disease. Germline assignment: CDR1 SGHAT and CDR2 FQNNGV. This CDR3 has 13 amino acids. The V and J ends lost 4 bases and 1 base respectively, with 7 bases between them. According to the study, TCR beta libraries were built with iRepertoire HTBI primers and CDR3-region Arm-PCR. Each CDR3 protein is one row after TCRdb ran MiXCR on the multiplex PCR reads. The sample lists hundreds of thousands of distinct CDR3 sequences; 15% to 20% were seen once. This same sample was also taken into another study, of T cells in Graves' hyperthyroidism and ophthalmopathy.

Sequences were derived from peripheral blood mononuclear cells (PBMCs), sampled at new diagnosis, from a patient treated with antithyroid drugs. This chain links TRBV11-2 with TRBJ1-1; no clear D gene. This clonotype originated in a man in his forties or fifties with Graves disease. The DNA for the CDR3 is TGTGCCAGCAGCTCCGACGCGAACACTGAAGCTTTCTTT. Encoded protein: CASSSDANTEAFF.